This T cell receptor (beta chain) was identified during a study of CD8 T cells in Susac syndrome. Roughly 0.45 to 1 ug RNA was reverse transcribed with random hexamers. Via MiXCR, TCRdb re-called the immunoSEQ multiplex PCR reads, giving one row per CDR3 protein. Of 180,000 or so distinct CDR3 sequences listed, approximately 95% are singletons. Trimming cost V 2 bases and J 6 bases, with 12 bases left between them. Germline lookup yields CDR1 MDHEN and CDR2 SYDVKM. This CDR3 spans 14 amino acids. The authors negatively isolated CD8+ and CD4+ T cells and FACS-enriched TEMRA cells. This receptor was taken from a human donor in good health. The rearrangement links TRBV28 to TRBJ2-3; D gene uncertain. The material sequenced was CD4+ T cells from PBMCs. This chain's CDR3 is CASSLLGGYDTQYF. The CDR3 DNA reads TGTGCCAGCAGTTTACTTGGTGGGTATGATACGCAGTATTTT.